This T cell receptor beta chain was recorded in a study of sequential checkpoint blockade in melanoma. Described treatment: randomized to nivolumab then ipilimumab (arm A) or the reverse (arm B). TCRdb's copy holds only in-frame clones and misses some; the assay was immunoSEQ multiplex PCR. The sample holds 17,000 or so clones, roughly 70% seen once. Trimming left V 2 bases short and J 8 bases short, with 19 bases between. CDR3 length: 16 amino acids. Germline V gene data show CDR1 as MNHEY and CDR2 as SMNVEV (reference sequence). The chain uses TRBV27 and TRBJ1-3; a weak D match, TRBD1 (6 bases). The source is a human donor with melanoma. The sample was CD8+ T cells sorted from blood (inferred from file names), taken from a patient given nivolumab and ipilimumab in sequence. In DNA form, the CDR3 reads TGTGCCAGCAGTTTAAGGGGGGGTCGAAGGGGGGACACCATATATTTT. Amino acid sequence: CASSLRGGRRGDTIYF.